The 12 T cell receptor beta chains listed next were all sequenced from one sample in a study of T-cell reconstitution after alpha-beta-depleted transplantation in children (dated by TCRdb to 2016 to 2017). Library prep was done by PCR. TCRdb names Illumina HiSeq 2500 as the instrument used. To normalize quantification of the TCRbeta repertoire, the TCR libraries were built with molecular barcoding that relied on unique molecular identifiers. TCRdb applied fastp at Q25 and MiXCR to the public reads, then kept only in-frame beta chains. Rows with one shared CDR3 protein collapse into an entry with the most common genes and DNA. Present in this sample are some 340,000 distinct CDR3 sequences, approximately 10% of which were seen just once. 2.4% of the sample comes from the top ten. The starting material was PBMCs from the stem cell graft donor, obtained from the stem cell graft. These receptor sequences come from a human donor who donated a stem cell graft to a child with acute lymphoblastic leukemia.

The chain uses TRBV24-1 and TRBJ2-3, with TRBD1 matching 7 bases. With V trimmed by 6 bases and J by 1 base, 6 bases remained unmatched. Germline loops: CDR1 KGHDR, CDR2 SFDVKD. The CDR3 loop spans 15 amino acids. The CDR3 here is CATSSRDRGTDTQYF. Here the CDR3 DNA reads TGTGCCACCAGTAGCCGGGACAGAGGCACAGATACGCAGTATTTT.

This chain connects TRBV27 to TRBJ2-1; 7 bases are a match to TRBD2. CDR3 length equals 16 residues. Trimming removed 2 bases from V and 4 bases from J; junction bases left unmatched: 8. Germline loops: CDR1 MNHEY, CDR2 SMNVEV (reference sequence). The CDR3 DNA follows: TGTGCCAGCAGTTTAATTTCCCGCGGGGGTTACAATGAGCAGTTCTTC. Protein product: CASSLISRGGYNEQFF.

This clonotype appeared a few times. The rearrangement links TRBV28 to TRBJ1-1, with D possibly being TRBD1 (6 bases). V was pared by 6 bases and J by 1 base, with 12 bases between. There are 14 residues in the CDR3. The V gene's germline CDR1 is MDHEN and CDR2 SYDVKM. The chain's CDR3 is CASSPTGWNTEAFF. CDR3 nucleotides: TGTGCCAGCAGCCCGACAGGTTGGAACACTGAAGCTTTCTTT.

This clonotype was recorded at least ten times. DNA of the CDR3: TGTGCCAGCGGGGGTAGGACAGATACGCAGTATTTT. Residues: CASGGRTDTQYF. The genes are TRBV6-2 or TRBV6-3 and TRBJ2-3; D is perhaps TRBD1 or TRBD2 (5 bases each). The CDR3 is 12 residues long. Germline-derived CDR1 and CDR2 are MNHEY and SVGEGT. The V end lost 8 bases, the J end lost 3 bases, and 9 bases lay between the germline ends.

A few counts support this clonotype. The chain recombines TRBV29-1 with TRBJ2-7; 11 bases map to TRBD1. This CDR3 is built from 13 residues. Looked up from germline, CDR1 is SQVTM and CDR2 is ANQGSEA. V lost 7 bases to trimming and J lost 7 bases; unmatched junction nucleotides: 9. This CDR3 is CSGTGGAGREQYF. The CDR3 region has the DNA TGCAGCGGGACAGGGGGCGCCGGTAGGGAGCAGTACTTC.

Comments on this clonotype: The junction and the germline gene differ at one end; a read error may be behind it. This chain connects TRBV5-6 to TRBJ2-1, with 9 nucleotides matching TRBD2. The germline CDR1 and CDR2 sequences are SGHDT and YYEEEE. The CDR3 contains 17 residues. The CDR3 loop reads CASSSWTSVPSYDEQFF. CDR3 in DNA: TGTGCCAGCAGCTCCTGGACTAGCGTCCCCTCCTACGATGAGCAGTTCTTC.

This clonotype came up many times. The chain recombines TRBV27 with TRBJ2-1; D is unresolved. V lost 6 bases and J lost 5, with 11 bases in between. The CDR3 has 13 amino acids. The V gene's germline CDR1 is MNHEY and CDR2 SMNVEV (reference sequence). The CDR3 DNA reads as TGTGCCAGCAGAAGGACCCACAACAATGAGCAGTTCTTC. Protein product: CASRRTHNNEQFF.

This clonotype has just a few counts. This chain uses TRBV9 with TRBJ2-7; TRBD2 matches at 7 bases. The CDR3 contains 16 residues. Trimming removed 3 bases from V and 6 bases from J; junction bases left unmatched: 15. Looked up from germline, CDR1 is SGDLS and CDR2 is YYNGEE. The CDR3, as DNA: TGTGCCAGCAGCGCCGGCCTAAGAGCGGGAAGGCTCGAGCAGTACTTC. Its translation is CASSAGLRAGRLEQYF.

The CDR3 DNA sequence: TGTGCCAGCAGCTCGTCCGGACTAGCGGGCAGCACAGATACGCAGTATTTT. Protein sequence: CASSSSGLAGSTDTQYF. The V and J genes are TRBV7-2 and TRBJ2-3; TRBD2 matches 11 bases. The germline V gene has CDR1 SGHTA and CDR2 FQGNSA. The length of the CDR3 is 17 residues. The V segment lost 4 bases and the J segment 0 bases; nucleotides outside the gene matches: 6.

CDR3 residues: CASSQSTGVVRGYTF. The CDR3 DNA follows: TGTGCCAGCAGCCAATCTACAGGGGTAGTGCGGGGCTACACCTTC. The chain uses TRBV3-1 and TRBJ1-2, with 7 bases that match TRBD1. The trim removed 2 bases at V and 8 bases at J, leaving 11 bases unmatched. CDR1 and CDR2 (germline): LGHDT, YNNKEL (reference sequence). This CDR3 is built from 15 residues.

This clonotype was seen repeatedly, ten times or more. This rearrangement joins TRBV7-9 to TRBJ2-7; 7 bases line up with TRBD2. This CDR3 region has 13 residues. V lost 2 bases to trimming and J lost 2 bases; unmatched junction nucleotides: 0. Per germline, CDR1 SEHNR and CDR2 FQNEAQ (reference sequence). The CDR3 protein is CASSLSGTYEQYF. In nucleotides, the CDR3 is TGTGCCAGCAGCTTAAGCGGGACCTACGAGCAGTACTTC.

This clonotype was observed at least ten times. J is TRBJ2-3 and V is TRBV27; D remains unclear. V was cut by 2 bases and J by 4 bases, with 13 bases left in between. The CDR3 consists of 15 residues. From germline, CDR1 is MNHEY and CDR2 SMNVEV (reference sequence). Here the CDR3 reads CASSLGFFTPDTQYF. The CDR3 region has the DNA TGTGCCAGCAGTTTAGGCTTTTTTACCCCAGATACGCAGTATTTT.